This entry lists 28 T cell receptor beta chains sequenced from one sample in a study of T cell clonotyping in hematopoietic cell transplantation. The method was immunoSEQ multiplex PCR; TCRdb's version includes in-frame clones alone and lacks a portion of them. The sample holds some 5,100 clones, approximately 72% seen once. The material was PBMCs, obtained 100 days after allogeneic stem cell transplant. The receptor set was obtained from a female patient in her 50s who had an allogeneic stem cell transplant, so the T cells may come from the graft donor. Some clones in this sample may be carry-over from other donors' samples.

The chain uses TRBV6-5 and TRBJ1-5; D gene ambiguous. Trimming took off 5 bases at V and 5 bases at J, with 13 bases between the two ends. The germline CDR1 and CDR2 sequences are MNHEY and SVGAGI. CDR3 length: 14 amino acids. The CDR3 reads CASSPRLSDQPQHF. As DNA, the CDR3 is TGTGCCAGCAGTCCCCGCCTCAGTGATCAGCCCCAGCATTTT.

The chain combines TRBV19 with TRBJ2-2; D not certain. Germline V lookup: CDR1 LNHDA, CDR2 SQIVND (reference sequence). This CDR3 is 15 amino acids long. Trimming removed 6 bases from V and 7 bases from J, with 18 bases in between. The CDR3 DNA sequence: TGTGCCAGTAGCTTGACCCGCCGTGAGGACGGGGAGCTGTTTTTT. Its translation is CASSLTRREDGELFF.

The gene calls are TRBV14 and TRBJ2-2; 9 nucleotides match TRBD2. The germline CDR1 and CDR2 sequences are SGHDN and FVKESK. Trimming cost V 5 bases and J 3 bases; bases outside gene matches: 4. The CDR3 totals 15 residues. CDR3 loop: CASSLAGVDTGELFF. The DNA for the CDR3 is TGTGCCAGCAGCTTAGCGGGAGTGGACACCGGGGAGCTGTTTTTT.

This chain connects TRBV6-5 to TRBJ1-5; the D gene is possibly TRBD1 (5 bases). CDR1 MNHEY and CDR2 SVGAGI come from the germline V gene. The CDR3 length is 11 residues. The V end was cut by 8 bases, the J end by 7 bases, with 9 bases between. In DNA form, the CDR3 reads TGTGCCAGCGGGACGGGCCAGCCCCAGCATTTT. Its protein is CASGTGQPQHF.

The chain carries TRBV29-1 and TRBJ1-1, with D possibly matching TRBD1 (5 bases). CDR3 length: 12 residues. Germline CDR1 SQVTM, CDR2 ANQGSEA. The V and J ends lost 4 bases and 6 bases respectively, with 12 bases between them. CDR3 nucleotides: TGCAGCGTTGTTAGGAGGGGCGCTGAAGCTTTCTTT. Translation: CSVVRRGAEAFF.

The rearrangement joins TRBV7-3 to TRBJ2-7; D is ambiguous. There are 15 residues in the CDR3. The V end lost 2 bases, the J end lost 0 bases, and 11 bases lay between the germline ends. In germline, CDR1 is SGHTA, CDR2 FQGTGA. CDR3 bases: TGTGCCAGCAGCTTATCGGGCAGGTCCTCCTACGAGCAGTACTTC. Translating gives CASSLSGRSSYEQYF.

The CDR3 region is CASSATGWGRGYTF. The CDR3 DNA sequence: TGCGCCAGCAGCGCCACAGGGTGGGGAAGGGGCTACACCTTC. The rearrangement uses TRBV10-2 and TRBJ1-2; tentative D call: TRBD1 (6 bases). This CDR3 comprises 14 residues. The V end lost 6 bases, the J end lost 8 bases, and 19 bases lay between the germline ends. Germline CDR1 is WSHSY and CDR2 is SAAADI.

This chain links TRBV2 with TRBJ2-7; 8 bases map to TRBD1. This CDR3 comprises 12 residues. Germline loops: CDR1 SNHLY, CDR2 FYNNEI. The trim removed 6 bases at V and 3 bases at J, leaving 1 base unmatched. DNA for the CDR3: TGTGCCAGCAGGGGGACAGGCTACGAGCAGTACTTC. Protein: CASRGTGYEQYF. Full variable domain (rest looked up from reference TRBV2 and TRBJ2-7): EPEVTQTPSHQVTQMGQEVILRCVPISNHLYFYWYRQILGQKVEFLVSFYNNEISEKSEIFDDQFSVERPDGSNFTLKIRSTKLEDSAMYFCASRGTGYEQYFGPGTRLTVT.

CDR3 protein: CASSPHRSAEAFF. CDR3 coding DNA: TGTGCCAGCAGTCCCCATAGATCGGCTGAAGCTTTCTTT. This rearrangement joins TRBV28 to TRBJ1-1; D unclear. Germline V gene lookup returns CDR1 MDHEN and CDR2 SYDVKM. The CDR3 runs to 13 residues. Trimming took 5 bases from V and 6 from J, leaving 13 bases between them.

The chain is built from TRBV2 and TRBJ2-2; D may match TRBD1 or TRBD2 (5 bases each). The CDR3 is made up of 14 amino acids. Germline loops: CDR1 SNHLY, CDR2 FYNNEI. V lost 4 bases to trimming and J lost 7 bases, with 13 bases between them. As DNA, the CDR3 is TGTGCCAGCAGTGTCAAGGGGAGTGTCGGGGAGCTGTTTTTT. It codes for CASSVKGSVGELFF.

The V and J genes are TRBV6-1 and TRBJ1-5; D unclear. Trimming stripped 3 bases from V and 10 bases from J, with 7 bases between. CDR1 is MNHNS and CDR2 is SASEGT in the germline V gene. The CDR3 is 11 amino acids. The CDR3 is CASSEWFPQHF. DNA of the CDR3: TGTGCCAGCAGTGAGTGGTTTCCCCAGCATTTT.

This clone appeared a few times. The chain links TRBV28 to TRBJ2-7, with TRBD2 matching 10 bases. V lost 5 bases to trimming and J lost 3 bases; unmatched junction nucleotides: 4. CDR1 is MDHEN, CDR2 SYDVKM, per germline. CDR3 length: 14 amino acids. This CDR3 is CASSRSGRFYEQYF. The DNA of the CDR3 is TGTGCCAGCAGTCGTAGCGGGAGGTTCTACGAGCAGTACTTC.

The rearrangement uses TRBV18 and TRBJ2-7, with 7 bases identical to TRBD2. The CDR3 sequence is 17 residues long. V lost 3 bases and J lost 0; bases outside the gene matches: 11. Germline V gene data show CDR1 as KGHSH and CDR2 as LQKENI. The CDR3 DNA sequence: TGTGCCAGCTCACCCACGGGGTCAGCGGGACCCTCCTACGAGCAGTACTTC. Translation: CASSPTGSAGPSYEQYF.

This chain connects TRBV4-1 to TRBJ2-5; TRBD2 might be the D (5 bases). Germline loops: CDR1 MGHRA, CDR2 YSYEKL. The CDR3 runs 13 residues. V lost 2 bases to trimming and J lost 7 bases, with 11 bases between them. CDR3 nucleotide sequence: TGCGCCAGCAGCCAATCAAGCGGTGGGACCCAGTACTTC. Its protein product is CASSQSSGGTQYF.

A few counts support this clone. This same CDR3 is encoded by further DNA sequences in the sample. The rearrangement links TRBV27 to TRBJ2-7, with 8 nucleotides matching TRBD1. The germline V gene encodes CDR1 MNHEY and CDR2 SMNVEV (reference sequence). V lost 3 bases and J lost 3; bases outside the gene matches: 4. The CDR3 runs 14 residues. The CDR3 nucleotides read TGTGCCAGCAGTTTTGGACAGGGAGACTACGAGCAGTACTTC. It translates to CASSFGQGDYEQYF.

This rearrangement joins TRBV5-4 to TRBJ2-7; 8 bases fit TRBD2. CDR1 SGHNT and CDR2 YYREEE come from the germline V gene (reference sequence). The CDR3 is made up of 13 amino acids. After removal of 5 bases from V and 6 bases from J, the junction contained 7 bases not matched to a gene. CDR3: CASRRSGMVEQYF. DNA of the CDR3: TGTGCCAGCAGACGTAGCGGGATGGTCGAGCAGTACTTC.

Within the sample, this clone is medium-sized. V usage is TRBV7-2 and J usage is TRBJ2-7; D not certain. With 4 bases removed from V and 4 bases from J, the gap between germline ends came to 8 bases. The germline V gene has CDR1 SGHTA and CDR2 FQGNSA. The CDR3 consists of 12 residues. DNA for the CDR3: TGTGCCAGCAGCTCCTTCACGTACGAGCAGTACTTC. Its translation is CASSSFTYEQYF.

This clone was observed a single time. This chain uses TRBV9 with TRBJ1-6; no clear D gene. The CDR3 loop spans 17 amino acids. V lost 0 bases to trimming and J lost 5 bases, with 15 bases between them. Germline CDR1 SGDLS, CDR2 YYNGEE. Written as DNA, the CDR3 is TGTGCCAGCAGCGTAGCCCCCGTCGAGGCCCATAATTCACCCCTCCACTTT. The encoded protein is CASSVAPVEAHNSPLHF. Supplemented by reference TRBV9 and TRBJ1-6, the full variable domain reads DSGVTQTPKHLITATGQRVTLRCSPRSGDLSVYWYQQSLDQGLQFLIQYYNGEERAKGNILERFSAQQFPDLHSELNLSSLELGDSALYFCASSVAPVEAHNSPLHFGNGTRLTVT.

The chain has TRBV7-6 and TRBJ2-7, with 9 positions matching TRBD1. V lost 5 bases and J lost 5; bases outside the gene matches: 10. The CDR3 totals 15 residues. The germline gives CDR1 SGHVS, CDR2 FNYEAQ. CDR3 sequence: CASSNLPGQGNEQYF. Written as DNA, the CDR3 is TGTGCCAGCAGCAACTTACCCGGACAGGGGAACGAGCAGTACTTC.

This clone was seen a few times. This chain uses TRBV6-5 with TRBJ1-1; D is unresolved. CDR1 and CDR2 (germline): MNHEY, SVGAGI. V was shortened by 7 bases and J by 0 bases, with 3 bases between the two germline ends. The CDR3 sequence is 11 residues long. This chain's CDR3 is CASKLNTEAFF. CDR3 DNA: TGTGCCAGCAAGCTGAACACTGAAGCTTTCTTT.

This sequence joins TRBV28 and TRBJ2-2; D gene unclear. V dropped 6 bases and J dropped 2 bases, with 16 bases sitting between them. Germline V gene data show CDR1 as MDHEN and CDR2 as SYDVKM. CDR3 length: 16 residues. CDR3 coding DNA: TGTGCCAGCAGCCTAACGACACTCCAAAACACCGGGGAGCTGTTTTTT. Translated: CASSLTTLQNTGELFF.

The CDR3 sequence: CASSPDRAPGELFF. CDR3 DNA: TGTGCCAGCAGCCCGGACAGGGCCCCCGGGGAGCTGTTTTTT. The genes are TRBV7-2 and TRBJ2-2, with 8 nucleotides matching TRBD1. The CDR3 has 14 residues. J lost 6 bases, V lost 5 bases, and 5 bases had no gene match. Germline values: CDR1 SGHTA, CDR2 FQGNSA. Drawing the rest from reference TRBV7-2 and TRBJ2-2, the complete variable domain is GAGVSQSPSNKVTEKGKDVELRCDPISGHTALYWYRQSLGQGLEFLIYFQGNSAPDKSGLPSDRFSAERTGGSVSTLTIQRTQQEDSAVYLCASSPDRAPGELFFGEGSRLTVL.

This clone came up once. V gene TRBV5-4 combines with J gene TRBJ1-6; 8 bases match TRBD1. This CDR3 region has 14 residues. Trimming cost V 4 bases and J 6 bases; bases outside gene matches: 3. CDR1 SGHNT and CDR2 YYREEE come from the germline V gene (reference sequence). CDR3 residues: CASSPGQANSPLHF. The DNA for the CDR3 is TGTGCCAGCAGCCCGGGACAGGCTAATTCACCCCTCCACTTT.

The chain uses TRBV6-5 and TRBJ2-1; 10 bases map to TRBD2. The CDR3 is 15 residues long. Germline loops: CDR1 MNHEY, CDR2 SVGAGI. J lost 4 bases, V lost 8 bases, and 8 bases had no gene match. The CDR3 loop reads CASGGLAGAYNEQFF. The CDR3 DNA reads as TGTGCCAGCGGTGGCCTAGCGGGAGCTTACAATGAGCAGTTCTTC.

Notes on this clone: The junction departs from the called germline gene at one end, perhaps through a read error. This chain joins TRBV7-7 and TRBJ2-3; 7 nucleotides agree with TRBD2. Germline CDR1 SSHAT, CDR2 FNYEAQ (reference sequence). This CDR3 comprises 15 residues. DNA for the CDR3: TGTGCTAGCAGCTTAGCCGAGGGAGGGAGAGATACGCAGTATTTT. Amino acids: CASSLAEGGRDTQYF.

The chain combines TRBV11-2 with TRBJ1-6; D is possibly TRBD1 (5 bases). Looked up from germline, CDR1 is SGHAT and CDR2 is FQNNGV. The CDR3 extends over 15 amino acids. V was cut by 0 bases and J by 7 bases, with 10 bases left in between. The DNA for the CDR3 is TGTGCCAGCAGCTTAGATTGGGGGAGAAATTCACCCCTCCACTTT. This gives the protein CASSLDWGRNSPLHF.

V usage is TRBV5-1 and J usage is TRBJ2-2; the match to TRBD1 covers 8 bases. This CDR3 is 16 amino acids long. V gave up 0 bases and J gave up 1 base; unmatched junction bases: 2. The germline V gene encodes CDR1 SGHRS and CDR2 YFSETQ. The CDR3 DNA sequence: TGCGCCAGCAGCTTGGAGGGGACAGGGAACACCGGGGAGCTGTTTTTT. The encoded protein is CASSLEGTGNTGELFF.

V usage is TRBV7-2 and J usage is TRBJ2-1, with 8 bases aligning to TRBD2. Looked up from germline, CDR1 is SGHTA and CDR2 is FQGNSA. The CDR3 is 16 residues long. V lost 1 base and J lost 4; bases outside the gene matches: 6. The CDR3 bases are TGTGCCAGCAGCTTAGATGCGGGAGGTCAGTACAATGAGCAGTTCTTC. Its protein product is CASSLDAGGQYNEQFF.